This TCR beta chain was identified during a study of blood T cells in healthy people across ages. Study-wide findings and caveats: With age, beta diversity per million T cells declined roughly linearly, significantly by 30 to 40.

Germline lookup yields CDR1 SQVTM and CDR2 ANQGSEA. The V and J ends lost 7 bases and 4 bases respectively, with 16 bases between them. The CDR3 runs 13 residues. Comment on this clonotype: Its specificity is not known.

Primed by a sample-barcoded 5' primer and a J-beta primer mix, a second PCR proceeded for 7 to 11 cycles. Each CDR3 protein is one row after TCRdb ran MiXCR on the 5' RACE reads. This table has more than 1,000,000 distinct CDR3 sequences, around 25% appearing once. The sample also formed part of further work on T cells of mothers and their children.

The rearrangement uses TRBV29-1 and TRBJ1-1, with D uncertain. This TCR was sampled from a girl under 10 years old in good health. The specimen was blood. The CDR3 region is CSALGSEGTEAFF. The CDR3 DNA reads as TGCAGCGCCCTGGGCTCTGAGGGCACTGAAGCTTTCTTT.